This TCR beta chain was identified in a study of patients and donors after allogeneic stem cell transplantation. MiXCR, run by TCRdb on the RT-PCR reads, gives a single entry per CDR3 protein. The sample has roughly 880,000 distinct CDR3 sequences, approximately 18% seen once. The sequence was obtained from a human donor who was either an allogeneic HSCT recipient or a stem cell or donor lymphocyte infusion donor (not recorded which). It is not recorded whose cells these are; they may come from a transplant donor. Source material: blood, either unsorted or a sorted T cell fraction (not recorded which).

CDR3 loop: CASSMAAPDTQYF. The DNA for the CDR3 is TGTGCCAGCAGCATGGCGGCCCCAGATACGCAGTATTTT. This chain links TRBV7-9 with TRBJ2-3; no reliable D call. The CDR3 length is 13 residues. The germline V gene encodes CDR1 SEHNR and CDR2 FQNEAQ (reference sequence). Trimming left V 5 bases short and J 4 bases short, with 10 bases between.